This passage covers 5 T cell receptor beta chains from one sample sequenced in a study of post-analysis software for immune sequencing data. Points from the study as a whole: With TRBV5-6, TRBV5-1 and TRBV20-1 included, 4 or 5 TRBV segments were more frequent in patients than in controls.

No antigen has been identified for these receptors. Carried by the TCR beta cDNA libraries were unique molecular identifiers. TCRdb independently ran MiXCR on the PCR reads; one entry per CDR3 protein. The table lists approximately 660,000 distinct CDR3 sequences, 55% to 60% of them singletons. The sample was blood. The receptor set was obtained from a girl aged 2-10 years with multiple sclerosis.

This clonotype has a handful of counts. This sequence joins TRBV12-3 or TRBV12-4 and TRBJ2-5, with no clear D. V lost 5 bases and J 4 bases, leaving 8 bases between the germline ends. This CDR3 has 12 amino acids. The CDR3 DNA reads TGTGCCAGCAGTCCCGGGTCAGAGACCCAGTACTTC. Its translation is CASSPGSETQYF.

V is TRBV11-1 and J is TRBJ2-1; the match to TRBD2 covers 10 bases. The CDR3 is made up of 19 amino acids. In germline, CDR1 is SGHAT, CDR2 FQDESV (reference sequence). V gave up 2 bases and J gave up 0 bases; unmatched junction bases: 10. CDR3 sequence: CASSLRGLAGASSYNEQFF. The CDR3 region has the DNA TGTGCCAGCAGCTTAAGGGGGCTAGCGGGAGCGAGCTCCTACAATGAGCAGTTCTTC.

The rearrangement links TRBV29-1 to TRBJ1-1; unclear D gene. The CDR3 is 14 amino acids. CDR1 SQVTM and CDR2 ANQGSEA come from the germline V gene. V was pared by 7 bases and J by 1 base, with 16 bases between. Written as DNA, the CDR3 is TGCAGCGCCGCTGCGCCAGGAGAGAACACTGAAGCTTTCTTT. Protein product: CSAAAPGENTEAFF.

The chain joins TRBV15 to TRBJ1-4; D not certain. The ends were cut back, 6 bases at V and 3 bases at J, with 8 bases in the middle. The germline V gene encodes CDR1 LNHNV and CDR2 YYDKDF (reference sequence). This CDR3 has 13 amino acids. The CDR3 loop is CATSGEANEKLFF. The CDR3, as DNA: TGTGCCACCAGTGGGGAAGCTAATGAAAAACTGTTTTTT.

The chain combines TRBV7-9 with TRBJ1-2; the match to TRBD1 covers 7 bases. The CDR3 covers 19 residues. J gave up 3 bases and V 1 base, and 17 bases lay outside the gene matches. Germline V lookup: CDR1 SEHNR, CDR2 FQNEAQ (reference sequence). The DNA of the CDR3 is TGTGCCAGCAGCTTAGTCGCCGGGGGAGGGGGCGCCGGGGACTATGGCTACACCTTC. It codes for CASSLVAGGGGAGDYGYTF.